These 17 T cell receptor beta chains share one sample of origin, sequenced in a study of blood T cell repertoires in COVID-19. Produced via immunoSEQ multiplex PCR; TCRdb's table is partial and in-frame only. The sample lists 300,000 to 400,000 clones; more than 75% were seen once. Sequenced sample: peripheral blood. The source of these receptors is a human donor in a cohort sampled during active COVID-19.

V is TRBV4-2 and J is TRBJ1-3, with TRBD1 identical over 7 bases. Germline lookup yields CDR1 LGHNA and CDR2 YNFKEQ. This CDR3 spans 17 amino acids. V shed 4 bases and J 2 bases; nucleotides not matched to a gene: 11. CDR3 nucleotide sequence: TGTGCCAGCAGCCTCCGCCTTACAGGGGTTCCTGGAAACACCATATATTTT. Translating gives CASSLRLTGVPGNTIYF.

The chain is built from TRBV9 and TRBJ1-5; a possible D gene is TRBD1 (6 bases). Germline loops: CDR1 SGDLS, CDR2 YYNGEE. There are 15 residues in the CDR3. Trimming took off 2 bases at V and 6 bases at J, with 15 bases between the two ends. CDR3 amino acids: CASSVTGGAGQPQHF. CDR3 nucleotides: TGTGCCAGCAGCGTCACCGGGGGGGCCGGTCAGCCCCAGCATTTT.

The CDR3 protein is CASSSGTGGAYGYTF. The DNA of the CDR3 is TGTGCCAGCAGCTCCGGGACAGGGGGCGCGTATGGCTACACCTTC. The chain has TRBV5-6 and TRBJ1-2; 12 bases line up with TRBD1. The V gene end was trimmed by 3 bases and the J gene end by 5 bases; junction bases not matched to a gene: 5. This CDR3 has 15 amino acids. The germline V gene has CDR1 SGHDT and CDR2 YYEEEE.

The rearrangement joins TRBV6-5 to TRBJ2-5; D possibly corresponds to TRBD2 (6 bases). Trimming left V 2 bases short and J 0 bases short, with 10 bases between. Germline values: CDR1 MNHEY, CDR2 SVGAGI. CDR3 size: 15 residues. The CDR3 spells CASSYRGRNQETQYF. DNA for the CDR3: TGTGCCAGCAGTTACCGGGGGAGAAACCAAGAGACCCAGTACTTC.

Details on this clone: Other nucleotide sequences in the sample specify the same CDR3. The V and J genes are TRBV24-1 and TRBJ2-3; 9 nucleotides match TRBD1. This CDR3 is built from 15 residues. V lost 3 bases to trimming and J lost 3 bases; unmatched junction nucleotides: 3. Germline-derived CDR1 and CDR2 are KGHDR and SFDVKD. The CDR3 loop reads CATSDPGQGTDTQYF. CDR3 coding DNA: TGTGCCACCAGTGATCCTGGACAGGGGACAGATACGCAGTATTTT.

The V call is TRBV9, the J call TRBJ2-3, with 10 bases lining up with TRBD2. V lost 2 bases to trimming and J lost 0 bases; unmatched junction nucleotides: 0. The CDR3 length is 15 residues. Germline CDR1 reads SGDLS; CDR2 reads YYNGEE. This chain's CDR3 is CASSVSGGSTDTQYF. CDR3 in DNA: TGTGCCAGCAGCGTTAGCGGGGGGAGCACAGATACGCAGTATTTT.

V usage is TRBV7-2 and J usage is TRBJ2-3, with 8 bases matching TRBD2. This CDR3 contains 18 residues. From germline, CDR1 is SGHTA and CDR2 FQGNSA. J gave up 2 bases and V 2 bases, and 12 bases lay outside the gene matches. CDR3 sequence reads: CASSLTFSGSGDTDTQYF. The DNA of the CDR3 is TGTGCCAGCAGCTTAACCTTCAGCGGGAGCGGGGACACAGATACGCAGTATTTT.

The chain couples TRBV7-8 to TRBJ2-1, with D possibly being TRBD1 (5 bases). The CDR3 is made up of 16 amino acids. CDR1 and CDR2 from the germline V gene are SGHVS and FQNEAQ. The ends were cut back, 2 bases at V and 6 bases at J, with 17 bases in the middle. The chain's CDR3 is CASSLRRGKTVNEQFF. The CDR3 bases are TGTGCCAGCAGCTTACGAAGAGGTAAGACAGTCAATGAGCAGTTCTTC.

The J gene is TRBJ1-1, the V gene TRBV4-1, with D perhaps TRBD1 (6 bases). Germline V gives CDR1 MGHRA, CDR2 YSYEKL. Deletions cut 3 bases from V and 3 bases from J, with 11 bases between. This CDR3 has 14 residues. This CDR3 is CASSQQGPDTEAFF. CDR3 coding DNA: TGCGCCAGCAGCCAGCAGGGGCCGGACACTGAAGCTTTCTTT.

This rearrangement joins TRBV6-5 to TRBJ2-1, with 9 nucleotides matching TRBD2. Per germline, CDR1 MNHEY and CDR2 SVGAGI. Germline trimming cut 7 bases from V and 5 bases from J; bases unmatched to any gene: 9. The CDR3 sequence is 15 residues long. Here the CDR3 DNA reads TGTGCCAGCACCCCGGGACTAGCTGAAGACAATGAGCAGTTCTTC. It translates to CASTPGLAEDNEQFF.

The CDR3 coding sequence is TGTGCCATCAGTGCGGGCGGGAGGGCCGGAAATGAGCAGTTCTTC. Protein product: CAISAGGRAGNEQFF. The chain links TRBV10-3 to TRBJ2-1; 9 nucleotides align to TRBD2. This CDR3 contains 15 residues. Germline V gives CDR1 ENHRY, CDR2 SYGVKD. After removal of 4 bases from V and 7 bases from J, the junction contained 8 bases not matched to a gene.

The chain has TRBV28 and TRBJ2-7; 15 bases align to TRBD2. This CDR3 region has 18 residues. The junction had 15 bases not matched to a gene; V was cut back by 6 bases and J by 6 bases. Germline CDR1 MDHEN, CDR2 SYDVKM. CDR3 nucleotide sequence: TGTGCCAGCAGCTCAACCGGACTAGCGGGAGGGCCGTTTGTCGAGCAGTACTTC. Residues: CASSSTGLAGGPFVEQYF.

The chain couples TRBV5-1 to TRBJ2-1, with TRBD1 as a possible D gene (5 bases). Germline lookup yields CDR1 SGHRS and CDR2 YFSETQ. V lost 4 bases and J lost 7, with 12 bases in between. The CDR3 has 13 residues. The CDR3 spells CASSPPTANEQFF. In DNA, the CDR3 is TGCGCCAGCAGCCCGCCGACAGCGAATGAGCAGTTCTTC.

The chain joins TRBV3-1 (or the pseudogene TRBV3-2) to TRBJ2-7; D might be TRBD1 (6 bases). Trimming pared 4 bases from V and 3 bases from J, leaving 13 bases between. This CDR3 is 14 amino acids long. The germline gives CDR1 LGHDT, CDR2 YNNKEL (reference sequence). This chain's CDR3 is CASSPLPDSYEQYF. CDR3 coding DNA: TGTGCCAGCAGCCCGCTCCCGGACAGCTACGAGCAGTACTTC.

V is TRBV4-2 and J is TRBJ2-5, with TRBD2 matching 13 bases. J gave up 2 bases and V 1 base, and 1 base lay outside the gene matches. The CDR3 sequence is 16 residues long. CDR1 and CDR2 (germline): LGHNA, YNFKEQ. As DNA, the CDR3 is TGTGCCAGCAGCCAAGCGACTAGCGGGGGGCAAGAGACCCAGTACTTC. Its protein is CASSQATSGGQETQYF.

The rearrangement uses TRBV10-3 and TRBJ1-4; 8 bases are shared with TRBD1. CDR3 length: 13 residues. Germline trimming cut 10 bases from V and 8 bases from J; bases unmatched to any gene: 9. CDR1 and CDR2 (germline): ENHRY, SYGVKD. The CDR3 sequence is CASRGREEEKLFF. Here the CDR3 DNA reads TGTGCCAGCAGGGGGCGCGAGGAGGAAAAACTGTTTTTT.

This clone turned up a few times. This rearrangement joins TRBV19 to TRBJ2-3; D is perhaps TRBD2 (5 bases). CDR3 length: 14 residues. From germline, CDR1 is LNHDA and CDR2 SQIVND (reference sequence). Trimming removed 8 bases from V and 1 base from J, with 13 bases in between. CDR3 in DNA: TGTGCCAGTCAGATGGGAGTCGGCACAGATACGCAGTATTTT. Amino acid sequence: CASQMGVGTDTQYF.